This T cell receptor (beta chain) was observed in a study of T cells of healthy individuals. V shed 0 bases and J shed 6 bases, with 6 bases lying between them. Germline V gene data show CDR1 as SGHTA and CDR2 as FQGNSA. The CDR3 spans 13 residues. A single record per CDR3 protein comes from TCRdb applying MiXCR to the 5' RACE reads. The sample includes 50,000 to 55,000 distinct CDR3 sequences, 14% to 15% of them seen just once. The chain recombines TRBV7-2 with TRBJ2-1; no clear D gene. This TCR was recovered from a human donor in good health. The CDR3 loop is CASSLAISNEQFF. CDR3 in DNA: TGTGCCAGCAGCTTAGCAATCAGCAATGAGCAGTTCTTC.